The 29 T cell receptor beta chains below come from one sample, sequenced in a study of blood T cell repertoires in COVID-19. The table came from immunoSEQ multiplex PCR; TCRdb's copy has only in-frame clones and leaves some out. This table has 45,000 to 65,000 clones, 90% appearing once. The specimen sequenced was peripheral blood. The receptor source for this set is a human donor in a cohort sampled during active COVID-19.

This clone was picked up one time. This chain connects TRBV4-2 to TRBJ1-1, with TRBD1 matching 8 bases. J gave up 5 bases and V 1 base, and 3 bases lay outside the gene matches. This CDR3 spans 14 amino acids. Looked up from germline, CDR1 is LGHNA and CDR2 is YNFKEQ. The DNA for the CDR3 is TGTGCCAGCAGCCAAGGACAGGGGTTTACTGAAGCTTTCTTT. The encoded protein is CASSQGQGFTEAFF.

CDR3 nucleotide sequence: TGTGCCAGCAGTTTAGTAGGGGCAGATGGCTACACCTTC. Its protein product is CASSLVGADGYTF. The genes are TRBV27 and TRBJ1-2, with a tentative D call TRBD1 (5 bases). V was clipped by 2 bases and J by 6 bases, with 10 bases between them. The CDR3 spans 13 residues. Germline V CDR1 and CDR2: MNHEY, SMNVEV (reference sequence).

The chain combines TRBV7-8 with TRBJ2-2, with D perhaps TRBD1 (6 bases). The CDR3 spans 14 residues. CDR1 SGHVS and CDR2 FQNEAQ come from the germline V gene. Trimming left V 5 bases short and J 6 bases short, with 13 bases between. This CDR3 reads CASSPQGWAGELFF. The DNA for the CDR3 is TGTGCCAGCAGCCCACAGGGTTGGGCCGGGGAGCTGTTTTTT.

The gene calls are TRBV6-2 or TRBV6-3 and TRBJ2-3; 11 bases line up with TRBD2. Germline CDR1 reads MNHEY; CDR2 reads SVGEGT. V lost 6 bases, J lost 6 bases, and 11 bases stayed unmatched. CDR3 length: 16 residues. In DNA form, the CDR3 reads TGTGCCAGCAGCCGCCTGACTAGCGGGGCTCGGGATACGCAGTATTTT. Amino acid sequence: CASSRLTSGARDTQYF.

This sequence joins TRBV29-1 and TRBJ2-7, with 7 bases fitting TRBD2. CDR3 length: 15 residues. The V and J ends lost 4 bases and 5 bases, in that order; junction bases with no gene match: 14. Germline CDR1 reads SQVTM; CDR2 reads ANQGSEA. CDR3 region: CSVAAGDLPRDEQYF. The CDR3 DNA is TGCAGCGTTGCCGCGGGAGACCTTCCTAGGGACGAGCAGTACTTC.

The V and J genes are TRBV18 and TRBJ1-2; 9 bases map to TRBD1. Germline CDR1 is KGHSH and CDR2 is LQKENI. V gave up 2 bases and J gave up 11 bases; unmatched junction bases: 15. The CDR3 covers 16 residues. The DNA for the CDR3 is TGTGCCAGCTCACCAATCCCTCCGGGACAGGGAGTGGGTTACACCTTC. Protein sequence: CASSPIPPGQGVGYTF.

V is TRBV7-3 and J is TRBJ1-2, with unresolved D. In germline, CDR1 is SGHTA, CDR2 FQGTGA. The CDR3 has 16 amino acids. Trimming stripped 1 base from V and 8 bases from J, with 20 bases between. This CDR3 is CASSLMPPRSPWGYTF. The CDR3 DNA follows: TGTGCCAGCAGCTTAATGCCGCCGAGGTCCCCTTGGGGCTACACCTTC.

The CDR3 bases are TGTGCCAGCAGCCATTGGGGCCAGAACACTGAAGCTTTCTTT. Translating gives CASSHWGQNTEAFF. This chain connects TRBV3-1 (or the pseudogene TRBV3-2) to TRBJ1-1; D is possibly TRBD1 (5 bases). This CDR3 comprises 14 residues. The germline V and J ends were trimmed by 3 bases and 1 base, with 9 bases remaining between them. The germline CDR1 and CDR2 sequences are LGHDT and YNNKEL (reference sequence).

The V call is TRBV28, the J call TRBJ1-1, with D maybe TRBD1 (6 bases). This CDR3 has 14 amino acids. V was trimmed by 6 bases and J by 4 bases, leaving 15 bases between them. Germline loops: CDR1 MDHEN, CDR2 SYDVKM. The CDR3 DNA is TGTGCCAGCAGCCTAAGGGGGTTGGGCACTGAAGCTTTCTTT. Its protein is CASSLRGLGTEAFF.

Written as DNA, the CDR3 is TGTGCCAGCAGTTCGTTAGGGACAGGGTCCTACGAGCAGTACTTC. Amino acids: CASSSLGTGSYEQYF. The chain combines TRBV6-5 with TRBJ2-7; 9 nucleotides align to TRBD1. J lost 1 base, V lost 4 bases, and 5 bases had no gene match. Germline CDR1 is MNHEY and CDR2 is SVGAGI. This CDR3 is 15 amino acids long.

V is TRBV30 and J is TRBJ2-3; tentative D call: TRBD1 (5 bases). CDR1 is GTSNPN, CDR2 SVGIG, per germline (reference sequence). V lost 5 bases and J 6 bases, leaving 12 bases between the germline ends. This CDR3 region has 12 residues. In DNA, the CDR3 is TGTGCCTGGGACCTAGGGGCGGATACGCAGTATTTT. Translating gives CAWDLGADTQYF.

The chain recombines TRBV5-1 with TRBJ2-1; D is possibly TRBD2 (5 bases). The CDR3 is 16 amino acids. V dropped 0 bases and J dropped 0 bases, with 10 bases sitting between them. Germline V CDR1 and CDR2: SGHRS, YFSETQ. The CDR3 sequence: CASSLGLGSSYNEQFF. The CDR3 DNA sequence: TGCGCCAGCAGCTTGGGTCTGGGGAGCTCCTACAATGAGCAGTTCTTC.

V and J are TRBV5-1 and TRBJ2-1, with TRBD2 matching 8 bases. This CDR3 has 15 residues. Germline CDR1 reads SGHRS; CDR2 reads YFSETQ. V gave up 0 bases and J gave up 7 bases; unmatched junction bases: 6. In DNA form, the CDR3 reads TGCGCCAGCAGCTTGGTAATAGCGGGACGTAATGAGCAGTTCTTC. This gives the protein CASSLVIAGRNEQFF.

The rearrangement joins TRBV6-4 to TRBJ2-1; D is ambiguous. V was shortened by 2 bases and J by 0 bases, with 8 bases between the two germline ends. Germline V gives CDR1 MRHNA, CDR2 SNTAGT. The CDR3 has 15 residues. The chain's CDR3 is CASSDGQSSYNEQFF. DNA of the CDR3: TGTGCCAGCAGTGACGGGCAGAGCTCCTACAATGAGCAGTTCTTC.

The rearrangement uses TRBV7-9 and TRBJ1-1, with no clear D. The CDR3 extends over 12 amino acids. The germline V gene encodes CDR1 SEHNR and CDR2 FQNEAQ (reference sequence). The V and J ends lost 2 bases and 2 bases respectively, with 3 bases between them. CDR3 sequence (DNA): TGTGCCAGCAGCTTACATAACACTGAAGCTTTCTTT. This gives the protein CASSLHNTEAFF. The full variable domain, in which reference TRBV7-9 and TRBJ1-1 provide the parts outside the CDR3, is DTGVSQNPRHKITKRGQNVTFRCDPISEHNRLYWYRQTLGQGPEFLTYFQNEAQLEKSRLLSDRFSAERPKGSFSTLEIQRTEQGDSAMYLCASSLHNTEAFFGQGTRLTVV.

The chain carries TRBV7-9 and TRBJ1-2; TRBD1 might be the D (5 bases). In germline, CDR1 is SEHNR, CDR2 FQNEAQ (reference sequence). CDR3 length: 16 amino acids. With 0 bases removed from V and 7 bases from J, the gap between germline ends came to 18 bases. CDR3 nucleotide sequence: TGTGCCAGCAGCTTAGCTCGCAACGTGCGGGGGTTTGGCTACACCTTC. Residues: CASSLARNVRGFGYTF.

The V gene is TRBV6-1, the J gene TRBJ1-1; no definite D call. Deletions cut 2 bases from V and 1 base from J, with 8 bases between. CDR3 length: 14 residues. Per the germline V gene, CDR1 is MNHNS and CDR2 is SASEGT. This CDR3 reads CASSEREENTEAFF. The DNA of the CDR3 is TGTGCCAGCAGTGAAAGGGAGGAGAACACTGAAGCTTTCTTT.

This chain connects TRBV5-4 to TRBJ1-1, with 10 bases aligning to TRBD1. This CDR3 contains 14 residues. The germline V gene has CDR1 SGHNT and CDR2 YYREEE (reference sequence). V lost 4 bases and J lost 8; bases outside the gene matches: 8. DNA of the CDR3: TGTGCCAGCAGCGCGAAGACAGGGGGCACCGAAGCTTTCTTT. Its translation is CASSAKTGGTEAFF.

The chain carries TRBV18 and TRBJ2-6; possibly TRBD1 for D (6 bases). The V and J ends lost 6 bases and 0 bases respectively, with 12 bases between them. The CDR3 is made up of 16 amino acids. Germline V gives CDR1 KGHSH, CDR2 LQKENI. Here the CDR3 reads CASSPRGVSGANVLTF. CDR3 in DNA: TGTGCCAGCTCGCCCAGGGGAGTCTCTGGGGCCAACGTCCTGACTTTC.

This clone appeared a single time. Other nucleotide sequences from this sample produce the same CDR3. The chain employs TRBV18 and TRBJ1-1, with a tentative D call TRBD1 (5 bases). The CDR3 has 13 amino acids. Germline lookup yields CDR1 KGHSH and CDR2 LQKENI. V gave up 5 bases and J gave up 3 bases, with 10 bases separating them. This chain's CDR3 is CASSGTGDTEAFF. In DNA, the CDR3 is TGTGCCAGCTCAGGAACAGGAGACACTGAAGCTTTCTTT.

This clone was seen once. V usage is TRBV13 and J usage is TRBJ2-6, with D possibly being TRBD2 (6 bases). CDR3 size: 16 residues. Trimming shortened V by 5 bases and J by 4 bases, and 15 bases separated the two germline ends. Germline CDR1 is PRHDT and CDR2 is FYEKMQ (reference sequence). CDR3 DNA sequence: TGTGCCAGCAGCCCCGGGACGGGGGACGGGGCCAACGTCCTGACTTTC. Translating gives CASSPGTGDGANVLTF. Looking up the rest from reference TRBV13 and TRBJ2-6 gives the full variable domain: AAGVIQSPRHLIKEKRETATLKCYPIPRHDTVYWYQQGPGQDPQFLISFYEKMQSDKGSIPDRFSAQQFSDYHSELNMSSLELGDSALYFCASSPGTGDGANVLTFGAGSRLTVL.

This chain joins TRBV6-1 and TRBJ2-7, with a weak D call TRBD1 (5 bases). V shed 1 base and J shed 1 base, with 8 bases lying between them. Germline lookup yields CDR1 MNHNS and CDR2 SASEGT. CDR3 length: 14 amino acids. The CDR3 DNA sequence: TGTGCCAGCAGTGAAGGGGGCTTTTCCTACGAGCAGTACGTC. This codes for CASSEGGFSYEQYV.

V gene TRBV6-5 combines with J gene TRBJ2-3; 8 nucleotides line up with TRBD2. The V segment lost 11 bases and the J segment 8 bases; nucleotides outside the gene matches: 15. CDR1 MNHEY and CDR2 SVGAGI come from the germline V gene. The CDR3 is 14 residues long. In DNA form, the CDR3 reads TGTGCCGCGGCCAGCGGGGGTAGGGGCGGTACGCAGTATTTT. It specifies CAAASGGRGGTQYF.

The gene calls are TRBV7-2 and TRBJ1-3; TRBD1 aligns across 7 bases. Germline loops: CDR1 SGHTA, CDR2 FQGNSA. The CDR3 spans 15 residues. V lost 0 bases, J lost 8 bases, and 7 bases stayed unmatched. CDR3 nucleotides: TGTGCCAGCAGCTTAGCACCGGGACAGAGAGACACCATATATTTT. It yields the protein CASSLAPGQRDTIYF.

The chain has TRBV9 and TRBJ2-1, with TRBD2 matching 7 bases. Germline CDR1 SGDLS, CDR2 YYNGEE. V was clipped by 2 bases and J by 4 bases; unmatched bases: 6. The CDR3 consists of 15 residues. The CDR3 DNA is TGTGCCAGCAGCGTGAGGGGACTACCTTACAATGAGCAGTTCTTC. Its translation is CASSVRGLPYNEQFF.

The CDR3 DNA sequence: TGTGCCAGTAGGGCAAGCGGGGGGGCCTATGAGCAGTTCTTC. This codes for CASRASGGAYEQFF. The chain couples TRBV19 to TRBJ2-1; 10 bases line up with TRBD2. Germline V lookup: CDR1 LNHDA, CDR2 SQIVND (reference sequence). This CDR3 spans 14 amino acids. The trim removed 6 bases at V and 8 bases at J, leaving 7 bases unmatched. The full variable domain, in which reference TRBV19 and TRBJ2-1 provide the parts outside the CDR3, is DGGITQSPKYLFRKEGQNVTLSCEQNLNHDAMYWYRQDPGQGLRLIYYSQIVNDFQKGDIAEGYSVSREKKESFPLTVTSAQKNPTAFYLCASRASGGAYEQFFGPGTRLTVL.

The V gene is TRBV4-1, the J gene TRBJ2-5, with TRBD1 as a possible D gene (6 bases). Looked up from germline, CDR1 is MGHRA and CDR2 is YSYEKL. The V end lost 0 bases, the J end lost 4 bases, and 18 bases lay between the germline ends. CDR3 length: 17 amino acids. CDR3 protein: CASSQETGMRFGETQYF. DNA for the CDR3: TGCGCCAGCAGCCAAGAAACAGGGATGAGGTTTGGAGAGACCCAGTACTTC.

In this sample, this clone turned up once. The CDR3 nucleotides are TGTGCCAGCAGCTCCGCCCGACATTTTCCCTTACCTGAGCAGTTCTTC. This sequence encodes CASSSARHFPLPEQFF. This chain links TRBV28 with TRBJ2-1; D unclear. The CDR3 has 16 amino acids. From germline, CDR1 is MDHEN and CDR2 SYDVKM. Between the trimmed V and J ends, which lost 6 bases and 9 bases, there was a span of 24 bases. The whole variable domain, filled in from reference TRBV28 and TRBJ2-1, reads DVKVTQSSRYLVKRTGEKVFLECVQDMDHENMFWYRQDPGLGLRLIYFSYDVKMKEKGDIPEGYSVSREKKERFSLILESASTNQTSMYLCASSSARHFPLPEQFFGPGTRLTVL.

The rearrangement links TRBV5-1 to TRBJ2-5, with 8 positions matching TRBD2. With V trimmed by 2 bases and J by 5 bases, 8 bases remained unmatched. Germline-derived CDR1 and CDR2 are SGHRS and YFSETQ. CDR3 size: 15 residues. The CDR3 here is CASSLSAGAEETQYF. The CDR3, as DNA: TGCGCCAGCAGCTTATCAGCGGGGGCGGAGGAGACCCAGTACTTC.